This TCR beta chain was profiled in a study of beta chain features in type 1 diabetes. Looking at the study overall: Taken together, all samples contributed approximately 110 million examined sorted cells.

As to this clone: The antigen is undetermined.

Study-level findings and limits: Naive, central memory and Treg TCRB repertoires seemed to resemble each other more closely in patients than they did in healthy donors.

The CDR3 has 17 residues. V was cut by 6 bases and J by 0 bases, with 15 bases left in between. Germline assignment: CDR1 MDHEN and CDR2 SYDVKM. TCRB transcripts that were expressed got sequenced, as all of the isolated RNA had been reverse transcribed. The repertoire was sequenced with immunoSEQ multiplex PCR; TCRdb's copy has only in-frame clones and lacks some. The data show around 300,000 clones, approximately 8.1% seen once. Purity exceeded 98% in all sorted populations. The sequencing sample was made of central memory CD4+ T cells from blood. This TCR was recovered from a woman younger than 30 in good health. V usage is TRBV28 and J usage is TRBJ1-6; D perhaps matches TRBD1 (5 bases). For the CDR3, the DNA is TGTGCCAGCAGCTCCCTTGGGGGGTCCTCCTATAATTCACCCCTCCACTTT. Translated: CASSSLGGSSYNSPLHF.